This T cell receptor (beta chain) was profiled in a study of blood T cell repertoires in COVID-19 (dated by TCRdb to the early 2020s). About the investigation overall: Samples from collaborators originated in the United States, Italy and Spain and spanned both the acute and convalescent phases of COVID-19. The material from the prospective study consisted of cDNA or gDNA derived from T cells, B-cell-depleted T cells, or PBMCs. The dataset comprised deeply sampled blood TCRbeta repertoires from subjects exposed to, actively infected with, or recovered from COVID-19. The repertoires were released in a freely available public database meant as a resource for research on the immune response to SARS-CoV-2. Samples came from the ongoing ImmuneRACE study (first 160 participants) plus 1,254 subjects from 6 global collaborators. Nearly every sample came with metadata listing a de-identified subject ID, COVID-19 status, age in years and sex. Where available, HLA class I and class II types were taken from metadata supplied by the sample provider and were not determined by assay-based typing. Results the study describes overall, beyond this receptor: How much clinical and demographic metadata was included differed by source and by participant, and the metadata was provided uncurated.

The immunoSEQ Assay, a bias-controlled multiplex PCR, was used to amplify TCRbeta CDR3 regions from genomic DNA. The original pipeline was this. Nucleated cell counts per sample were estimated from amplification of reference gene primers within the assay. To quantify the absolute abundance of each unique TCRbeta CDR3 rearrangement, sequence reads were collapsed and filtered. For each sample, productive Simpson clonality was calculated as the square root of Simpson's diversity index over productive rearrangements. What TCRdb holds here is the immuneACCESS table cut down to in-frame rearrangements. Part of the clones is not present; checked against another copy, under half of the missing clones reflect an unresolved V gene, and the others are unexplained. V, J and clone size reflect that table, while D and trimming were determined from the DNA. This sample comprises roughly 68,000 clones, 88% of them detected only once. In total, the top ten clones hold about 5% of the sample.

Here V drops 4 bases and J drops 5 bases, and the junction holds 6 bases not matched to any gene. The germline V gene encodes CDR1 SGHKS and CDR2 YYEKEE (reference sequence). Measured from the cysteine to the phenylalanine, the CDR3 is 14 residues long. The sequence is cut down to CDR3 DNA, 42 bases in frame from base 1. The collaborating institutions used their own protocols to collect whole blood in K2EDTA tubes. For TCRbeta analysis, collaborator samples were shipped as frozen whole blood, as isolated PBMCs, or as DNA extracted from either sample type. On this clone itself: The clone's antigen remains unknown. No base-level quality is on record; no much larger clone is a single base apart.

In this chain, TRBV5-5 is recombined with TRBJ1-2; 9 central bases correspond to TRBD1. Sequencing was performed on peripheral blood. The clonotype originates from a human donor in a cohort sampled during active COVID-19. The CDR3 region reads CASSVTGTGYGYTF. The nucleotide sequence reads TGTGCCAGCAGCGTAACCGGGACAGGGTATGGCTACACCTTC.